These T cell receptor beta chains were read from a single sample in a study of human T cells and chemical hapten exposure. TCRdb passed the RACE reads through MiXCR, listing each CDR3 protein once. The data contain about 340,000 distinct CDR3 sequences, around 7% of them singletons. The sequenced sample was whole blood, obtained in connection with sensitization to the hapten diphenylcyclopropenone (DPC). All receptors derive from a woman between 18 and 29 years old with alopecia areata. Some clones in this sample may be carry-over from other donors' samples. CDR3s include the opening cysteine and the closing phenylalanine or tryptophan. The order of the fields is clone size, J gene, V gene, D gene, CDR3 DNA, CDR3 protein. D genes are given only for firm matches. Size values are once, few and many counts, or a class for expanded clones, and some rows have none.

clone_size: -
j_call: TRBJ2-7
v_call: TRBV20-1
d_call: -
cdr3_nt: TGCAGTGCTAGGGAAAGTGGGAACGAGCAGTACTTC
cdr3_aa: CSARESGNEQYF

clone_size: -
j_call: TRBJ2-2
v_call: TRBV28
d_call: -
cdr3_nt: TGTGCCAGCAGTTCCCAGGGGGGCGGCGGGGAGCTGTTTTTT
cdr3_aa: CASSSQGGGGELFF

clone_size: once
j_call: TRBJ1-3
v_call: TRBV20-1
d_call: -
cdr3_nt: TGCAGTGCCAGGAACAGGAATGGAAACACCATATATTTT
cdr3_aa: CSARNRNGNTIYF

clone_size: -
j_call: TRBJ1-3
v_call: TRBV20-1
d_call: -
cdr3_nt: TGCAGTGCGGGGACACTTGGGGTCGGAAACACCATATATTTT
cdr3_aa: CSAGTLGVGNTIYF

clone_size: many
j_call: TRBJ1-1
v_call: TRBV7-8
d_call: TRBD1
cdr3_nt: TGTGCCAGCAGCTTAGTCAGGGGGCTGGGGAACACTGAAGCTTTCTTT
cdr3_aa: CASSLVRGLGNTEAFF

clone_size: many
j_call: TRBJ1-3
v_call: TRBV4-1
d_call: TRBD1
cdr3_nt: TGCGCCAGCAGCCAGGATCCGGTCGGACAGGGATACTCTGGAAACACCATATATTTT
cdr3_aa: CASSQDPVGQGYSGNTIYF

clone_size: -
j_call: TRBJ1-1
v_call: TRBV11-2
d_call: -
cdr3_nt: TGTGCCAGCAGGCCGGGGCAATGGAGAACTGAAGCTTTCTTT
cdr3_aa: CASRPGQWRTEAFF

clone_size: many
j_call: TRBJ1-6
v_call: TRBV12-3/TRBV12-4
d_call: -
cdr3_nt: TGTGCCAGCAGTTCTGGGGGTAATTCACCCCTCCACTTT
cdr3_aa: CASSSGGNSPLHF

clone_size: few
j_call: TRBJ2-3
v_call: TRBV6-6
d_call: TRBD2
cdr3_nt: TGTGCCAGCAGTTACTCTTTCGGGGGGGCCGGAGTTACGCAGTATTTT
cdr3_aa: CASSYSFGGAGVTQYF

clone_size: -
j_call: TRBJ2-7
v_call: TRBV7-6
d_call: TRBD2
cdr3_nt: TGTGCCAGCAGCTTAGGGACTAGCGGGGGGTCTCTCCCTCCCGAGCAGTACTTC
cdr3_aa: CASSLGTSGGSLPPEQYF

clone_size: many
j_call: TRBJ2-1
v_call: TRBV7-9
d_call: -
cdr3_nt: TGTGCCAGCAGCGGCAGGGGCGCCTACAATGAGCAGTTCTTC
cdr3_aa: CASSGRGAYNEQFF

clone_size: few
j_call: TRBJ1-4
v_call: TRBV28
d_call: TRBD1
cdr3_nt: TGTGCCAGTGTGGACAGGGTCTTAGAAAAACTGTTTTTT
cdr3_aa: CASVDRVLEKLFF

clone_size: few
j_call: TRBJ1-2
v_call: TRBV28
d_call: TRBD1
cdr3_nt: TGTGCCAGCAGTTCCGGGACAGCGCCCTATGGCTACACCTTC
cdr3_aa: CASSSGTAPYGYTF

clone_size: -
j_call: TRBJ2-3
v_call: TRBV5-6
d_call: -
cdr3_nt: TGTGCCAGCAGCGACGGGACAGCTAGCGTTCCGGGGACAGATACGCAGTATTTT
cdr3_aa: CASSDGTASVPGTDTQYF

clone_size: -
j_call: TRBJ2-3
v_call: TRBV12-3/TRBV12-4
d_call: TRBD2
cdr3_nt: TGTGCCAGCAGTTTCGGGGGGGGGAAAGATACGCAGTATTTT
cdr3_aa: CASSFGGGKDTQYF

clone_size: few
j_call: TRBJ1-2
v_call: TRBV6-5
d_call: -
cdr3_nt: TGTGCCAGCAGACCCGTAGATTTTCGGGGCTACACCTTC
cdr3_aa: CASRPVDFRGYTF

clone_size: -
j_call: TRBJ2-7
v_call: TRBV7-7
d_call: -
cdr3_nt: TGTGCTAGCAGCCCCTCGGGGACCGAAACCTACGAGCAGTACTTC
cdr3_aa: CASSPSGTETYEQYF

clone_size: many
j_call: TRBJ2-2
v_call: TRBV7-6
d_call: -
cdr3_nt: TGTGCCAGCAGCCCACACCCGACGGCCGAGTCCATAAACACCGGGGAGCTGTTTTTT
cdr3_aa: CASSPHPTAESINTGELFF

clone_size: -
j_call: TRBJ2-3
v_call: TRBV5-1
d_call: -
cdr3_nt: TGCGCCAGCAGCCCGGTAGCGCCCTCAGATACGCAGTATTTT
cdr3_aa: CASSPVAPSDTQYF

clone_size: -
j_call: TRBJ1-2
v_call: TRBV5-4
d_call: -
cdr3_nt: TGTGCCAGCAGCTTGTCAGAGGATGGCTACACCTTC
cdr3_aa: CASSLSEDGYTF

clone_size: -
j_call: TRBJ2-3
v_call: TRBV12-3/TRBV12-4
d_call: -
cdr3_nt: TGTGCCAGCAGTTTAAGGCTCTCTAGCACAGATACGCAGTATTTT
cdr3_aa: CASSLRLSSTDTQYF

clone_size: few
j_call: TRBJ2-3
v_call: TRBV6-5
d_call: TRBD2
cdr3_nt: TGTGCCAGCAGTTACTCGACAGCGGGGCGGAATACGCAGTATTTT
cdr3_aa: CASSYSTAGRNTQYF

clone_size: many
j_call: TRBJ1-3
v_call: TRBV4-1
d_call: -
cdr3_nt: TGCGCCAGCAGCCAAGAGGCAGACTCTGGAAACACCATATATTTT
cdr3_aa: CASSQEADSGNTIYF

clone_size: few
j_call: TRBJ2-3
v_call: TRBV9
d_call: -
cdr3_nt: TGTGCCAGCAGCGCCATAGCGCGTGTCACAGATACGCAGTATTTT
cdr3_aa: CASSAIARVTDTQYF

clone_size: few
j_call: TRBJ1-4
v_call: TRBV18
d_call: -
cdr3_nt: TGTGCCAGCTCACCAACTTACAGGGAATCGAATGAAAAACTGTTTTTT
cdr3_aa: CASSPTYRESNEKLFF

clone_size: -
j_call: TRBJ1-2
v_call: TRBV5-1
d_call: -
cdr3_nt: TGCGCCAGCAGCTTGGATTTAGCAGTCTATGGCTACACCTTC
cdr3_aa: CASSLDLAVYGYTF

clone_size: few
j_call: TRBJ1-3
v_call: TRBV25-1
d_call: -
cdr3_nt: TGTGCCAGCAGTGCGAGGGCAGGGGATTCATCAAACACCATATATTTT
cdr3_aa: CASSARAGDSSNTIYF

clone_size: many
j_call: TRBJ2-6
v_call: TRBV10-3
d_call: TRBD1
cdr3_nt: TGTGCCAGCATACAGGGGGCGGCCGACTGGCTTTCAAGCTCTGGGGCCAACGTCCTGACTTTC
cdr3_aa: CASIQGAADWLSSSGANVLTF

clone_size: many
j_call: TRBJ1-1
v_call: TRBV10-3
d_call: TRBD1
cdr3_nt: TGTGCCATCAGCTCGGACAGGGTGAACACTGAAGCTTTCTTT
cdr3_aa: CAISSDRVNTEAFF